These 31 T cell receptor beta chains share one sample of origin, sequenced in a study of cytomegalovirus exposure and HLA in healthy donors. The PCR had 60 Vbeta and 13 Jbeta primers. This table comes from immunoSEQ multiplex PCR, and its TCRdb copy is limited to in-frame clones, with some not included. In the table there are 100,000 to 150,000 clones, over 70% of which are singletons. Material: PBMCs. The receptor set was obtained from a woman aged 55-70 years in good health and CMV-seropositive.

The chain links TRBV6-5 to TRBJ1-5, with 8 bases identical to TRBD1. This CDR3 region has 15 residues. CDR1 and CDR2 from the germline V gene are MNHEY and SVGAGI. The V gene end was trimmed by 6 bases and the J gene end by 3 bases; junction bases not matched to a gene: 7. DNA of the CDR3: TGTGCCAGCAGCGCCCGGACAGGGCACAATCAGCCCCAGCATTTT. It specifies CASSARTGHNQPQHF.

This chain connects TRBV14 to TRBJ1-1; 7 bases are shared with TRBD1. The length of the CDR3 is 13 residues. V shed 1 base, J shed 8 bases, and the junction held 4 bases outside the gene matches. Per the germline V gene, CDR1 is SGHDN and CDR2 is FVKESK. The CDR3 region has the DNA TGTGCCAGCAGCCAAGGAAGGGGGCGGGAAGCTTTCTTT. Translation gives CASSQGRGREAFF.

The chain employs TRBV5-1 and TRBJ2-3; TRBD1 agrees at 11 bases. The germline CDR1 and CDR2 sequences are SGHRS and YFSETQ. The CDR3 loop spans 15 amino acids. J lost 4 bases, V lost 3 bases, and 4 bases had no gene match. CDR3 residues: CASSSGTGGADTQYF. CDR3 nucleotides: TGCGCCAGCAGCTCCGGGACAGGGGGGGCAGATACGCAGTATTTT.

The chain links TRBV5-1 to TRBJ1-4, with D maybe TRBD1 (6 bases). The CDR3 is 14 amino acids. The germline V and J ends were trimmed by 0 bases and 3 bases, with 6 bases remaining between them. In germline, CDR1 is SGHRS, CDR2 YFSETQ. The DNA of the CDR3 is TGCGCCAGCAGCTTGGCAGGGGCTAATGAAAAACTGTTTTTT. Encoded protein: CASSLAGANEKLFF. Using reference TRBV5-1 and TRBJ1-4 for the parts outside the CDR3, the full variable domain is KAGVTQTPRYLIKTRGQQVTLSCSPISGHRSVSWYQQTPGQGLQFLFEYFSETQRNKGNFPGRFSGRQFSNSRSEMNVSTLELGDSALYLCASSLAGANEKLFFGSGTQLSVL.

This clone was observed a few times. This chain joins TRBV9 and TRBJ1-1, with D possibly being TRBD1 (6 bases). CDR1 and CDR2 from the germline V gene are SGDLS and YYNGEE. Trimming removed 2 bases from V and 1 base from J, with 9 bases in between. The CDR3 sequence is 14 residues long. The CDR3 spells CASSVGQPNTEAFF. CDR3 sequence (DNA): TGTGCCAGCAGCGTCGGACAGCCGAACACTGAAGCTTTCTTT.

The rearrangement links TRBV6-5 to TRBJ2-7; TRBD1 aligns across 7 bases. Germline V gives CDR1 MNHEY, CDR2 SVGAGI. V trimming: 7 bases; J trimming: 6 bases; junction bases outside the gene matches: 15. The CDR3 totals 15 residues. The CDR3 loop is CASKSYDRVEGEQYF. For the CDR3, the DNA is TGTGCCAGCAAATCATATGACAGGGTAGAGGGCGAGCAGTACTTC.

The sample holds one count of this clone. The chain combines TRBV9 with TRBJ2-3; 13 nucleotides align to TRBD2. The CDR3 contains 16 residues. The germline V gene encodes CDR1 SGDLS and CDR2 YYNGEE. The V gene end was trimmed by 5 bases and the J gene end by 0 bases; junction bases not matched to a gene: 3. This CDR3 reads CASSGLAGASTDTQYF. CDR3 nucleotides: TGTGCCAGCAGTGGACTAGCGGGGGCTAGCACAGATACGCAGTATTTT.

The V call is TRBV19, the J call TRBJ1-2; no clear D gene. CDR3 length: 13 amino acids. Trimming shortened V by 8 bases and J by 4 bases, and 14 bases separated the two germline ends. Germline V gene sequence: CDR1 LNHDA, CDR2 SQIVND (reference sequence). This chain's CDR3 is CASARDLGYGYTF. The CDR3 DNA is TGTGCCAGTGCGCGGGATTTGGGCTATGGCTACACCTTC.

This clone was recorded a few times. The genes are TRBV19 and TRBJ1-5; D possibly corresponds to TRBD1 (5 bases). The ends were cut back, 10 bases at V and 7 bases at J, with 17 bases in the middle. CDR3 length: 13 amino acids. Germline assignment: CDR1 LNHDA and CDR2 SQIVND (reference sequence). CDR3 bases: TGTGCCACTACGGGGGGGGTGGGGCAGCCCCAGCATTTT. It translates to CATTGGVGQPQHF.

This clone is a singleton in its sample. The V gene is TRBV5-6, the J gene TRBJ2-3; 8 bases align to TRBD1. Germline-derived CDR1 and CDR2 are SGHDT and YYEEEE. V dropped 0 bases and J dropped 7; count of bases not matched to a gene: 10. The CDR3 spans 16 residues. CDR3 loop: CASSLGASGGTYTQYF. DNA of the CDR3: TGTGCCAGCAGCTTGGGCGCGTCAGGGGGCACGTATACGCAGTATTTT.

V is TRBV19 and J is TRBJ1-1; maybe TRBD1 (6 bases). Looked up from germline, CDR1 is LNHDA and CDR2 is SQIVND (reference sequence). With 3 bases removed from V and 3 bases from J, the gap between germline ends came to 11 bases. This CDR3 is 14 amino acids long. The CDR3 sequence: CASSMGTGHTEAFF. CDR3 DNA sequence: TGTGCCAGTAGTATGGGAACAGGGCACACTGAAGCTTTCTTT.

The chain links TRBV28 to TRBJ1-5, with TRBD1 identical over 9 bases. This CDR3 has 15 amino acids. Germline loops: CDR1 MDHEN, CDR2 SYDVKM. Trimming removed 6 bases from V and 2 bases from J; junction bases left unmatched: 5. The CDR3 loop reads CASSLTGGGNQPQHF. The DNA for the CDR3 is TGTGCCAGCAGCCTAACAGGGGGCGGCAATCAGCCCCAGCATTTT.

The rearrangement uses TRBV2 and TRBJ2-1, with 8 bases matching TRBD2. CDR1 and CDR2 from the germline V gene are SNHLY and FYNNEI. The CDR3 spans 16 residues. Trimming removed 6 bases from V and 6 bases from J; junction bases left unmatched: 13. This CDR3 is CASSPSALAGGNEQFF. Here the CDR3 DNA reads TGTGCCAGCAGCCCTTCAGCCCTGGCGGGGGGCAATGAGCAGTTCTTC.

This chain joins TRBV28 and TRBJ2-7, with TRBD1 matching 7 bases. V lost 4 bases, J lost 2 bases, and 8 bases stayed unmatched. The CDR3 length is 15 residues. The germline gives CDR1 MDHEN, CDR2 SYDVKM. Here the CDR3 DNA reads TGTGCCAGCAGTTCATCCGGGACAGAGACCTACGAGCAGTACTTC. Protein sequence: CASSSSGTETYEQYF.

V usage is TRBV5-4 and J usage is TRBJ2-5, with 13 bases lining up with TRBD2. CDR1 and CDR2 (germline): SGHNT, YYREEE (reference sequence). The V and J ends lost 4 bases and 5 bases, in that order; junction bases with no gene match: 8. This CDR3 comprises 16 residues. Here the CDR3 DNA reads TGTGCCAGCAGCGTCTCTACTAGCGGGGGGGCGGAGACCCAGTACTTC. Amino acids: CASSVSTSGGAETQYF. The full variable domain, its missing parts supplied by reference TRBV5-4 and TRBJ2-5, is ETGVTQSPTHLIKTRGQQVTLRCSSQSGHNTVSWYQQALGQGPQFIFQYYREEENGRGNFPPRFSGLQFPNYSSELNVNALELDDSALYLCASSVSTSGGAETQYFGPGTRLLVL.

Regarding this clone: Its ends do not fully match the called genes, so a read error is possible. The chain carries TRBV7-9 and TRBJ1-5; maybe TRBD1 (6 bases). This CDR3 has 16 residues. CDR1 and CDR2 (germline): SEHNR, FQNEAQ (reference sequence). The CDR3 protein is CSSSLGGGRGNQPQHF. The CDR3 DNA sequence: TGTTCCAGCAGCTTAGGGGGGGGGCGCGGCAATCAGCCCCAGCATTTT.

V is TRBV7-3 and J is TRBJ2-2; 8 bases align to TRBD1. The germline gives CDR1 SGHTA, CDR2 FQGTGA. The CDR3 has 15 amino acids. V trimming: 4 bases; J trimming: 4 bases; junction bases outside the gene matches: 5. The CDR3 protein is CASSSQGGGTGELFF. CDR3 DNA sequence: TGTGCCAGCAGCTCACAGGGGGGAGGCACCGGGGAGCTGTTTTTT.

The chain employs TRBV7-2 and TRBJ1-1; D is unclear. Germline lookup yields CDR1 SGHTA and CDR2 FQGNSA. There are 15 residues in the CDR3. V was cut by 1 base and J by 2 bases, with 11 bases left in between. The CDR3 coding sequence is TGTGCCAGCAGCTTAGATTACTTTTCCAACACTGAAGCTTTCTTT. This translates into CASSLDYFSNTEAFF.

The V gene is TRBV25-1, the J gene TRBJ2-3; 9 bases align to TRBD1. Unmatched junction bases numbered 6, after V lost 5 bases and J lost 3 bases. CDR1 and CDR2 from the germline V gene are MGHDK and SYGVNS. The CDR3 loop spans 15 amino acids. As DNA, the CDR3 is TGTGCCAGCAGTCGGACAGGGGTCCCGACAGATACGCAGTATTTT. Its protein is CASSRTGVPTDTQYF.

The chain carries TRBV20-1 and TRBJ1-1; D ambiguous. The CDR3 is 11 residues long. Germline V lookup: CDR1 DFQATT, CDR2 SNEGSKA (reference sequence). Trimming cost V 6 bases and J 5 bases, with 10 bases left between them. The CDR3 nucleotides are TGCAGTGCCCCCCGGCGGACTGAAGCTTTCTTT. Translating it yields CSAPRRTEAFF.

This sequence joins TRBV9 and TRBJ2-7, with 7 bases identical to TRBD2. J was trimmed by 7 bases and V by 4 bases; bases with no gene match: 11. There are 14 residues in the CDR3. Per germline, CDR1 SGDLS and CDR2 YYNGEE. For the CDR3, the DNA is TGTGCCAGCAGCTCCGGGGGGAGCATCGAGGAGCAGTACTTC. Translating gives CASSSGGSIEEQYF.

This chain links TRBV5-6 with TRBJ2-7; weak D call: TRBD2 (5 bases). From germline, CDR1 is SGHDT and CDR2 YYEEEE. The germline V and J ends were trimmed by 4 bases and 7 bases, with 15 bases remaining between them. This CDR3 region has 13 residues. This CDR3 is CASSKGAPREQYF. For the CDR3, the DNA is TGTGCCAGCAGCAAGGGAGCCCCGAGGGAGCAGTACTTC.

The V call is TRBV6-1, the J call TRBJ1-5, with 9 bases identical to TRBD1. Germline CDR1 and CDR2: MNHNS and SASEGT. The trim removed 3 bases at V and 2 bases at J, leaving 8 bases unmatched. The CDR3 has 17 amino acids. CDR3 nucleotides: TGTGCCAGCAGTGATCGGCCGGGACAGGGAGGCAATCAGCCCCAGCATTTT. This translates into CASSDRPGQGGNQPQHF.

The chain links TRBV5-6 to TRBJ2-6; D perhaps matches TRBD2 (5 bases). This CDR3 is 17 amino acids long. Germline assignment: CDR1 SGHDT and CDR2 YYEEEE. V lost 5 bases, J lost 1 base, and 16 bases lay in between. The CDR3 DNA follows: TGTGCCAGCAGGTGGGAGACGGATAATTCTGGGGCCAACGTCCTGACTTTC. Amino acids: CASRWETDNSGANVLTF. Full variable domain (remainder filled in from reference TRBV5-6 and TRBJ2-6): DAGVTQSPTHLIKTRGQQVTLRCSPKSGHDTVSWYQQALGQGPQFIFQYYEEEERQRGNFPDRFSGHQFPNYSSELNVNALLLGDSALYLCASRWETDNSGANVLTFGAGSRLTVL.

In its sample, this clone was seen a few times. The chain links TRBV6-1 to TRBJ2-7, with 7 bases aligning to TRBD1. This CDR3 contains 13 residues. The germline gives CDR1 MNHNS, CDR2 SASEGT. V lost 6 bases and J lost 3; bases outside the gene matches: 5. Here the CDR3 reads CASRPGQSYEQYF. CDR3 nucleotides: TGTGCCAGCAGGCCGGGACAGAGCTACGAGCAGTACTTC.

The gene calls are TRBV7-9 and TRBJ2-2; the match to TRBD1 covers 8 bases. V lost 8 bases, J lost 12 bases, and 17 bases stayed unmatched. The CDR3 consists of 15 residues. Germline V gene sequence: CDR1 SEHNR, CDR2 FQNEAQ (reference sequence). The CDR3 is CASRPETAGQGQLFF. CDR3 sequence (DNA): TGTGCCAGCCGCCCAGAGACTGCCGGACAGGGACAGCTGTTTTTT. The entire variable domain, with the rest obtained from reference TRBV7-9 and TRBJ2-2, is as follows: DTGVSQNPRHKITKRGQNVTFRCDPISEHNRLYWYRQTLGQGPEFLTYFQNEAQLEKSRLLSDRFSAERPKGSFSTLEIQRTEQGDSAMYLCASRPETAGQGQLFFGEGSRLTVL.

The chain recombines TRBV5-5 with TRBJ1-5; D is unclear. V was trimmed by 3 bases and J by 9 bases, leaving 13 bases between them. Germline loops: CDR1 SGHKS, CDR2 YYEKEE (reference sequence). The CDR3 loop spans 13 amino acids. CDR3 loop: CASSSIFPGPQHF. The CDR3 DNA follows: TGTGCCAGCAGCTCAATTTTTCCAGGGCCCCAGCATTTT. Based on the CDR3 plus reference TRBV5-5 and TRBJ1-5, the full variable domain is DAGVTQSPTHLIKTRGQQVTLRCSPISGHKSVSWYQQVLGQGPQFIFQYYEKEERGRGNFPDRFSARQFPNYSSELNVNALLLGDSALYLCASSSIFPGPQHFGDGTRLSIL.

Turning to this clone: This specimen includes other DNA sequences encoding the same CDR3. The rearrangement uses TRBV6-1 and TRBJ2-3, with 10 bases matching TRBD2. The length of the CDR3 is 17 residues. V dropped 2 bases and J dropped 1; count of bases not matched to a gene: 6. The germline gives CDR1 MNHNS, CDR2 SASEGT. The CDR3 DNA reads TGTGCCAGCAGTGAATCGGGGCTAGCGGGGGGCACAGATACGCAGTATTTT. Translated, it gives CASSESGLAGGTDTQYF.

This clone was observed a handful of times. The chain employs TRBV19 and TRBJ1-5; 7 bases match TRBD1. The germline V gene encodes CDR1 LNHDA and CDR2 SQIVND (reference sequence). This CDR3 comprises 15 residues. Trimming at V came to 4 bases and at J to 3 bases, leaving 6 bases not matched to a gene. CDR3 nucleotide sequence: TGTGCCAGTAGTAAAACGGGACAGTCCAATCAGCCCCAGCATTTT. This gives the protein CASSKTGQSNQPQHF.

The chain joins TRBV15 to TRBJ1-4, with unresolved D. CDR1 is LNHNV and CDR2 is YYDKDF in the germline V gene (reference sequence). The CDR3 loop spans 16 amino acids. V lost 1 base and J 0 bases, leaving 9 bases between the germline ends. DNA of the CDR3: TGTGCCACCAGCAGAGGACACGTGACAACTAATGAAAAACTGTTTTTT. Its protein is CATSRGHVTTNEKLFF.

V and J are TRBV2 and TRBJ2-5, with D tentatively TRBD2 (6 bases). Germline V gives CDR1 SNHLY, CDR2 FYNNEI. The CDR3 totals 17 residues. With 0 bases removed from V and 4 bases from J, the gap between germline ends came to 18 bases. CDR3 loop: CASSEAPSGGGRETQYF. Here the CDR3 DNA reads TGTGCCAGCAGTGAAGCTCCCTCCGGGGGTGGGAGAGAGACCCAGTACTTC.